The entry below describes one TCR beta chain. Its binding antigen is unknown. No base qualities exist here, and no much larger clone lies one base off it. Looking up the germline V gene (reference sequence) yields CDR1 LNHNV and CDR2 YYDKDF. The germline ends are 21 bases apart after V is trimmed by 5 bases and J by 7 bases. The CDR3 contains 15 residues, cysteine and phenylalanine counted. Only the CDR3 part of the read is kept: 45 bases, read in frame from the first base. The sample's treatment or condition label, in plain terms: roughly nine-day PBMC culture with coronavirus spike peptide pools or control peptides (ViraFEST assay). The ViraFEST assay was used in the study, in which antigen-specific T cells were expanded with peptide pools and expanded clonotypes were subsequently identified by TCR sequencing. The convalescent patients' positive SARS-CoV-2 PCR tests fell between March and December 2020, which was before the Alpha, Beta and Delta variants emerged in the United States. Over 1.5 million PBMCs per well were cultured in IMDM with roughly 4.8% human AB serum and approximately 10 IU/ml IL-2, plus 10 ug/ml peptide pools. Half of the culture medium was replaced with fresh IL-2-containing medium on days 3 and 7. CD4+ T cells were isolated after approximately 10 days of culture through negative selection using the EasySep CD4+ T cell isolation kit. Ficoll-Paque Plus gradient centrifugation was used to isolate PBMCs from whole blood, and the isolated PBMCs were then either used fresh or cryopreserved at -140C. Each culture condition was generally run in triplicate wells.

The sample belongs to a study of vaccination and CD4 T cells after COVID-19 (dated by TCRdb to the early 2020s). Turning to the overall study: SARS-CoV-2 positivity had been established in the convalescent patients by nasal swab PCR, and mild disease was recorded in about 9 of these patients and severe disease in one. Control cultures used a CEFX viral epitope pool as positive control, an HIV-1 Nef peptide pool as negative control, or no peptide. Participants received two doses of either the Pfizer-BioNTech BNT162b2 vaccine (n=8) or the Moderna mRNA-1273 vaccine (n=2). The cultures were stimulated with overlapping spike peptide pools from SARS-CoV-2 and from the common cold coronaviruses HCoV-NL63, HCoV-OC43 and HCoV-229E. Post-COVID blood samples from convalescent patients were collected a median of approximately 100 days after diagnosis, with a range of roughly 30 to 161 days. In around ten COVID-19 convalescent patients and 4 infection-naive healthy vaccine recipients, the spike-specific CD4+ TCR repertoire before mRNA vaccination was compared with the repertoire after mRNA vaccination. The time from the second vaccine dose to post-vaccine blood sampling had a median of roughly 70 days and ranged from about 12 to 250 days. In the convalescent cohort there were six males and four females, among whom were two Hispanic individuals, seven Caucasians, two Asians and one multiracial person.

To prepare the library, PCR was applied. DNA from cultured CD4+ T cells was subjected to TCR sequencing with the Oncomine TCR Beta short-read assay at the Johns Hopkins FTIC core. Genomic DNA was extracted from the cultured CD4+ T cells with the QIAamp micro DNA kit. Oncomine TCR Beta libraries from cultured CD4+ T cells were pooled using unique dual indexes and sequenced on an Illumina iSeq 100. Regarding the original processing steps: Non-productive sequences were removed, and CDR3s that did not start with C, did not end with F or W, or were shorter than 7 amino acids were discarded. Antigen-specific clonotypes were identified using the MANAFEST web application through comparison of peptide-stimulated wells with reference and other culture wells. Positive clones required FDR below 0.05, an odds ratio above 5, and productive frequency above 0.1% in at least two of three replicate wells. A clonotype counted as cross-reactive if it showed significant expansion both in the SARS-CoV-2 spike wells and in at least one common cold coronavirus spike condition. Similarity between CDR3 sequences was evaluated in R version 3.6.1 using Levenshtein distances (stringdist) and unrooted phylogenetic trees (ape). The public reads were reanalyzed by TCRdb: fastp trimming at Q25, MiXCR alignment, in-frame beta chains only. Rows merge per CDR3 protein into single entries with the most common DNA and genes. These V and J calls originate from TCRdb's pipeline instead of the authors' own analysis. Across this sample there are some 12,000 distinct CDR3 sequences, with roughly half seen only once. The ten largest account for over 9.5% of the sample.

Study-level results and caveats: Nearly all vaccine-specific clones in convalescent patients (304 of 307) were mono-reactive for SARS-CoV-2 spike rather than cross-reactive with common cold coronaviruses. The median count of SARS-CoV-2-reactive clonotypes went up from approximately 22 after infection to about 41 after vaccination, although the change was not significant. Among convalescent patients, a median roughly 90% of the SARS-CoV-2-reactive clones seen after vaccination appeared only after vaccination, which suggests priming specific to the vaccine. Relatively few convalescent patients were included in the study, and early timepoints after natural infection were not analyzed.

This sequence uses TRBV15 and TRBJ2-7, with no D gene named confidently. The receptor was derived from a human donor who had recovered from COVID-19. The specimen sequenced was CD4+ T cells from blood, cultured in vitro. The DNA sequence reads TGTGCCACCAGCCCCTGGAACCGAGGCCCTAAGGAGCAGTACTTC. Its product reads: CATSPWNRGPKEQYF.